This TCR beta chain was captured by sequencing in a study of long-term antiretroviral therapy in people with HIV. This clone was seen once. Its cognate antigen is unknown. The V end was cut by 1 base, the J end by 0 bases, with 5 bases between. The CDR3 spans 14 residues. Germline values: CDR1 SGHAT, CDR2 FQNNGV. Findings and limits, study-wide: Control repertoires displayed wider CDR3 length ranges than the HIV repertoires.

At the survey level, the v3.0 immunoSEQ assay was run. Generated by immunoSEQ multiplex PCR, the TCRdb table keeps only in-frame clones and is missing some. The repertoire consists of about 22,000 clones, with 70% to 80% occurring once and the leading ten covering 8% to 10%. The chain carries TRBV11-2 and TRBJ2-3; D not resolved. Sequencing was performed on unsorted PBMCs, taken 1.2 years after starting antiretroviral therapy. This clonotype was obtained from a woman between 40 and 55 years old with HIV. CDR3 nucleotide sequence: TGTGCCAGCAGCTTAGGGTCTAGCACAGATACGCAGTATTTT. This encodes CASSLGSSTDTQYF.